This T cell receptor (beta chain) appears in the sequencing data of a study of Ad26.COV2.S vaccination and SARS-CoV-2 variants. General study results and limits: TCR breadth and depth estimates may have understated total T cell responses. The authors reported substantial breadth in spike-specific CD8+ and CD4+ T cell responses after vaccination.

Germline V CDR1 and CDR2: LGHDT, YNNKEL (reference sequence). CDR3 length: 13 amino acids. Trimming stripped 4 bases from V and 1 base from J, with 7 bases between. Repertoires were generated with immunoSEQ multiplex PCR, while TCRdb's copy carries only in-frame clones and drops some. The repertoire has about 330,000 clones, roughly 90% of them found once; the top ten carry around 5.5%. Documented treatment: approximately 18 received Ad26.COV2.S at low or high dose, single or two shots; about five received placebo; per-sample allocation not given. On day 63 after the first injection, vaccine and placebo recipients gave samples. As concerns this clone: Its cognate antigen is unknown.

The genes are TRBV3-1 (or the pseudogene TRBV3-2) and TRBJ1-1, with D perhaps TRBD1 (5 bases). Source: peripheral blood, taken in a trial of Ad26.COV2.S vaccine versus placebo. The source of this sequence is a person between 18 and 59 years old who received the Ad26.COV2.S COVID-19 vaccine or a placebo. In DNA form, the CDR3 reads TGTGCCAGCAGCCTGGGACGGAACACTGAAGCTTTCTTT. Translating it yields CASSLGRNTEAFF.